This T cell receptor beta chain was found in a study of cytomegalovirus exposure and HLA in healthy donors (dated by TCRdb to about 2017). Context from the whole study: According to an earlier analysis of several hundred of the donors, 200 million or so T cells yielded 117 million unique TCR beta sequences and 276 Gb of sequence data. Of the 300 to 450 genotyped donors, 65% to 90% were placed in the genetic ancestry cluster associated with self-reported Caucasian donors. About 300 gigabases of sequencing data and tens of millions of unique TCR sequences made up an early release that covered some 640 HLA-typed donors. In a later analysis, previously published TCR beta repertoires from more than 500 donors were re-analyzed and high-resolution HLA genotyping was added so that TCR occurrence patterns could be studied. Besides the first cohort of 666 subjects, a separate validation cohort made up of over a hundred different subjects was used. In a later genetic analysis, genome-wide SNP genotypes for about three fifths of the 666 donors were used, and that subset was treated as a discovery cohort. Class I and class II HLA loci were covered by the typing at four-digit resolution. The T cell repertoires of 666 subjects were profiled by immunosequencing and related to cytomegalovirus serostatus. An earlier analysis of around 580 of the donors used high-throughput TCR beta sequencing to judge whether each TCR beta V gene segment behaved as functional or pseudogenic. Four or five DR-DQ haplotypes were handled as single units for association and clustering because linkage in the cohort was strong. Rather than using new phenotypic data, the later analysis identified candidate immune exposures from TCR beta sequences and from how often those sequences occurred across donors. Typing coverage varied by locus: roughly 629-640 donors for A, B, C, DRB1 and DQB1; more than 500 for DQA1; nearly 610 for DPA1; 400 to 480 for DPB1. Every repertoire in the discovery cohort had been generated on one and the same sequencing platform. The aim of the study was to test whether cataloging public T cell receptors could identify signatures of past pathogen exposure. The study combined high-throughput TCR immunosequencing, statistical association of individual TCRs with disease status, and machine learning to predict cytomegalovirus infection status. Donor age, sex, ethnicity and CMV serostatus were compiled together with the repertoire data. On average, approximately 250,000 unique TCR beta nucleotide sequences were sequenced per donor among some 420 genotyped donors of the cohort, with around 19% of those sequences being non-productive. Broader findings and caveats from the paper: Three of the identified cytomegalovirus-associated TCR beta chains were confirmed in vitro to be specific for cytomegalovirus antigens. In this cohort, only TCR beta chains were sequenced, and detectable features were limited by the absence of alpha or paired-chain data. Compared with the approximately 670-donor mean, donors in an Asian-associated ancestry cluster had fewer N-insertions in productive TCRs, according to a later genetic analysis. In both the original and validation cohorts, the classifier was reported to diagnose cytomegalovirus status with high specificity and sensitivity. A further reported finding was that TCR beta sequences accurately predicted the HLA-A and HLA-B alleles for most subjects in the first cohort. According to a later analysis, parvovirus B19, influenza, CMV and Epstein-Barr virus appeared linked to several top co-occurrence clusters. The presence/absence analyses assumed that sequencing depth was roughly uniform across donors, and that assumption may not be true. V-gene and J-gene trimming of TCR beta chains was associated with a missense DCLRE1C variant in a later genetic analysis, and the association was replicated in an independent cohort. Across donors, most TCR sequences were observed very rarely, whereas some public TCRs were present in many individuals. The sequencing pipeline was judged likely to have produced a cluster of highly shared sequence variants as a technical artifact. CMV serostatus was the only immune exposure information available for the cohort. Because counts were too low, approximately 18 rarely observed V segments, including chromosome 9 orphons, were excluded from the earlier analysis of several hundred of the donors. HLA typing was unavailable for some donors at each locus, so association tests used only the typed subset. In an earlier analysis of fewer than 700 of the donors, most TCR beta V segments appeared in productive rearrangements about 87% or about 30% of the time, broadly matching IMGT annotations. Most CMV-associated TCR beta chains appeared to be HLA-restricted in a later analysis, and the HLA associations seemed to be driven largely by CMV exposure. Compared with equally common non-associated chains, HLA-associated TCR beta chains in a later analysis were more clonally expanded and had lower generation probabilities. The authors suggested that the approach could potentially be generalized to other disease states and immunological phenotypes. When HLA alleles, especially DR and DQ, strongly co-occurred, TCR associations were difficult to assign to individual alleles. The 87-base-pair reads could not distinguish some IMGT-functional V segments, including TRBV6-2 and TRBV6-3, so those segments were excluded. A later analysis found that TCR association rates varied across HLA loci, with DRB1 alleles showing the most associated TCRs and HLA-C alleles the fewest. In a later analysis, 16,951 TCR beta sequences were associated with specific HLA alleles at a false discovery rate of 0.05. Correlated functional status among segregating V segments might reflect linkage disequilibrium, but an unknown experimental factor could not be ruled out. A total of about 150 TCR beta chains were listed by the study as associated with cytomegalovirus.

The method was the immunoSEQ multiplex PCR assay. A mixture of 60 forward primers for TCR Vbeta segments and 13 reverse primers for TCR Jbeta segments was used in the multiplex PCR. A multiplex PCR assay on genomic DNA amplified the CDR3 region of rearranged TCR beta genes. The amplified TCR beta libraries were sequenced on the Illumina HiSeq System as 87-base-pair reads. On the study's bioinformatics: A later analysis counted some 80 million unique TCR beta chains across the 666 repertoires, and roughly 11 million of these chains were shared by at least two donors. A nearest-neighbor algorithm error-corrected the raw reads and collapsed the reads into unique sequences, merging closely related sequences to remove PCR and sequencing errors. Alignment of CDR3 sequences to IMGT reference sequences was used to assign V, D and J gene segments. For a sequence to be retained, a match of at least six nucleotides was required to both a V gene segment and a J gene segment. Rearrangements were classified as productive when the CDR3 lacked stop codons and remained in frame with V and J, and all other rearrangements were classified as non-productive. CDR3 was defined by IMGT convention, running from the second conserved V-encoded cysteine to the conserved J-encoded phenylalanine. In an earlier analysis of some 550 of the donors, sequences lacking an unambiguous match to a single V gene segment were excluded. In an earlier analysis of approximately 590 of the donors, V segments were called functional above 56.7% productive rearrangements and were called segregating when the between-donor standard deviation exceeded 5%. To diagnose cytomegalovirus status from the catalog of TCR beta chain sequences, a statistical classification framework was built. V and J gene assignment, in a later analysis, came from comparing TCR nucleotide sequences with IMGT/GENE-DB human TR gene sequences. Using the TCRdist pipeline, a later analysis assigned CDR3 sequences along with most-parsimonious VDJ recombination scenarios. A later analysis defined each TCR beta chain by its CDR3 amino acid sequence plus V-gene family, and excluded reads lacking a unique V-gene family. As a way to deal with suspected cross-contamination and a sequencing artifact, a later analysis dropped approximately 590 nucleotide sequences that were highly shared and had low generation probability. For each public chain, a later analysis derived a clonal expansion index from normalized ranks of inferred template counts within each repertoire. In a later analysis, generation probabilities were computed with a VDJ recombination model fitted to out-of-frame rearrangements, and the resulting probabilities were checked against IGoR. Hypergeometric tests were used in a later analysis to score TCR-TCR, TCR-HLA and TCR-CMV co-occurrence, with a repertoire-size bias correction applied to the TCR pairs. False discovery rates were estimated in a later analysis by permuting HLA or CMV assignments 20 times. A later analysis grouped co-occurring TCRs with DBSCAN, adding TCRdist sequence similarity when clustering within HLA-allele-positive subsets. Co-occurrence clustering excluded repertoires with fewer than 30,000 or more than 120,000 public chains, plus five with anomalous nucleotide sharing. The table comes from immuneACCESS by way of TCRdb, which keeps in-frame sequences with V and J called. Part of the clones is missing from these tables; in studies checked, under half for an unresolved V gene and the rest for unknown reasons. That table gives V, J and clone size, and the DNA gave D and trimming. Present in this sample are around 280,000 clones, approximately 90% of which were seen just once. In total, the top ten clones hold 2% to 3% of the sample.

The cohort comprised 710 or so healthy bone marrow donors. At the time of sampling, every cohort member was nominally healthy, though immune exposures that went unrecorded were likely present. The donor was CMV seronegative and belonged to the group of over 300 seronegative cohort members. Every donor gave a peripheral blood sample, and the peripheral blood mononuclear cells from that sample were used for TCR beta sequencing. Genomic DNA extraction from the blood cell samples was performed with the Qiagen DNeasy Blood Extraction Kit. About this clone itself: No antigen is known for it. No clone much larger than this one lies a single base away; base qualities are absent.

The germline V gene encodes CDR1 WSHSY and CDR2 SAAADI. V ends up 10 bases short and J 5 bases short, with an unmatched junction base count of 11. The CDR3 measures 16 amino acids from cysteine to phenylalanine. The only DNA kept is the CDR3, 48 bases in frame from the first base. The rearranged chain carries TRBV10-2 and TRBJ2-1; 13 middle bases align to TRBD2. Sequenced sample: PBMCs. This TCR was sampled from a young woman in good health and CMV-seronegative. CDR3 loop: CATLPTSGGADNEQFF. The bases are TGCGCCACCCTCCCCACTAGCGGGGGGGCAGACAATGAGCAGTTCTTC.